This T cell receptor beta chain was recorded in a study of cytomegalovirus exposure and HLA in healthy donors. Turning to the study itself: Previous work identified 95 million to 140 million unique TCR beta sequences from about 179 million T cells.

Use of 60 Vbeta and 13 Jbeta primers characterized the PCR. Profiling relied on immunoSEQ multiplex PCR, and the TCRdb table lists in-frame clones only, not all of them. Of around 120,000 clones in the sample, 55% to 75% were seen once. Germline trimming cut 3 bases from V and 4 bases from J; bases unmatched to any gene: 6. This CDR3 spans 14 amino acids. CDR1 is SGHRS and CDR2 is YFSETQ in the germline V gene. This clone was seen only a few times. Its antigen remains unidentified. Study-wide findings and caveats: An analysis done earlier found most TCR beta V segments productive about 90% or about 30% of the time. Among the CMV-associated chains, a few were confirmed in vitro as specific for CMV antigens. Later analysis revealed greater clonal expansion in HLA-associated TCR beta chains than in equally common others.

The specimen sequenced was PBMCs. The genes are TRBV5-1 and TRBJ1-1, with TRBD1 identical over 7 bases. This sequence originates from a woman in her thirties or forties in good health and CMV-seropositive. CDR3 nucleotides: TGCGCCAGCAGCTCGGGACAGTTGGGCACTGAAGCTTTCTTT. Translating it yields CASSSGQLGTEAFF.